What follows are 15 T cell receptor beta chains derived from one specimen sequenced in a study of blood T cell repertoires in COVID-19. TCRdb's table, derived via immunoSEQ multiplex PCR, lists solely in-frame clones and lacks some. This sample has about 180,000 clones; approximately 90% occur once, and the top ten carry 2.9%. Sequencing was carried out using peripheral blood. These receptors came from a woman aged 25-40 years with active or convalescent COVID-19.

CDR3 in DNA: TGCAGCGTTGAAGTGGGAGGGGTCAATCAGCCCCAGCATTTT. Translated, it gives CSVEVGGVNQPQHF. V usage is TRBV29-1 and J usage is TRBJ1-5, with D maybe TRBD1 (5 bases). The germline CDR1 and CDR2 sequences are SQVTM and ANQGSEA. The CDR3 is 14 amino acids. V was cut by 1 base and J by 3 bases, with 10 bases left in between.

The CDR3 DNA is TGCGCCAGCAGCCAAGGACAGGGTGCAACTAATGAAAAACTGTTTTTT. Residues: CASSQGQGATNEKLFF. The V and J genes are TRBV4-1 and TRBJ1-4, with 7 bases lining up with TRBD1. The CDR3 length is 16 residues. V lost 1 base, J lost 0 bases, and 2 bases stayed unmatched. CDR1 MGHRA and CDR2 YSYEKL come from the germline V gene.

This sequence joins TRBV5-1 and TRBJ2-1; 9 nucleotides match TRBD1. Trimming cost V 5 bases and J 6 bases; bases outside gene matches: 6. The CDR3 consists of 14 residues. In germline, CDR1 is SGHRS, CDR2 YFSETQ. CDR3 loop: CASRPGQGLNEQFF. The CDR3, as DNA: TGCGCCAGCAGACCGGGACAGGGACTCAATGAGCAGTTCTTC.

The rearrangement uses TRBV18 and TRBJ1-5; possibly TRBD1 for D (6 bases). Germline CDR1 KGHSH, CDR2 LQKENI. The germline V and J ends were trimmed by 4 bases and 5 bases, with 12 bases remaining between them. The CDR3 length is 14 residues. Here the CDR3 reads CASSRGGDYQPQHF. The CDR3 DNA sequence: TGTGCCAGCTCACGAGGGGGGGATTATCAGCCCCAGCATTTT. The variable domain in full, completed from reference TRBV18 and TRBJ1-5, reads NAGVMQNPRHLVRRRGQEARLRCSPMKGHSHVYWYRQLPEEGLKFMVYLQKENIIDESGMPKERFSAEFPKEGPSILRIQQVVRGDSAAYFCASSRGGDYQPQHFGDGTRLSIL.

The CDR3 DNA sequence: TGTGCCAGCAGCCGCGGGACAGCCCCCGAGCAGTACTTC. It yields the protein CASSRGTAPEQYF. V gene TRBV11-3 combines with J gene TRBJ2-7, with D perhaps matching TRBD1 (7 bases). The germline CDR1 and CDR2 sequences are SGHNT and YENEEA. V dropped 5 bases and J dropped 6 bases, with 14 bases sitting between them. This CDR3 has 13 residues.

The chain employs TRBV7-6 and TRBJ2-1; the D is unclear. The CDR3 runs to 16 residues. Deletions cut 4 bases from V and 0 bases from J, with 13 bases between. CDR1 SGHVS and CDR2 FNYEAQ come from the germline V gene. The CDR3 is CASSSINLRSYNEQFF. CDR3 DNA sequence: TGTGCCAGCAGCTCAATAAACTTGCGCTCCTACAATGAGCAGTTCTTC.

The rearrangement links TRBV7-9 to TRBJ2-7; 8 bases agree with TRBD2. The CDR3 loop spans 13 amino acids. Looked up from germline, CDR1 is SEHNR and CDR2 is FQNEAQ (reference sequence). After removal of 5 bases from V and 5 bases from J, the junction contained 5 bases not matched to a gene. In nucleotides, the CDR3 is TGTGCCAGCAGCATAACGGGGGGGCACGAGCAGTACTTC. Translation gives CASSITGGHEQYF.

The chain links TRBV5-1 to TRBJ1-1, with 8 bases fitting TRBD1. The CDR3 consists of 16 residues. From germline, CDR1 is SGHRS and CDR2 YFSETQ. The trim removed 7 bases at V and 3 bases at J, leaving 14 bases unmatched. The CDR3 loop is CASRGAGGDRDTEAFF. DNA for the CDR3: TGCGCCAGCCGAGGAGCAGGGGGCGATCGGGACACTGAAGCTTTCTTT.

This sequence joins TRBV5-1 and TRBJ1-1; possible D gene TRBD1, 6 bases. The CDR3 loop spans 16 amino acids. Between the trimmed V and J ends, which lost 2 bases and 0 bases, there was a span of 14 bases. CDR1 is SGHRS, CDR2 YFSETQ, per germline. CDR3 sequence: CASSLQGSQVNTEAFF. CDR3 in DNA: TGCGCCAGCAGCTTACAGGGTTCCCAAGTGAACACTGAAGCTTTCTTT.

The chain employs TRBV7-9 and TRBJ1-2; TRBD1 might be the D (6 bases). V gave up 5 bases and J gave up 8 bases, with 30 bases separating them. This CDR3 has 18 residues. Germline V lookup: CDR1 SEHNR, CDR2 FQNEAQ (reference sequence). CDR3 residues: CASSPLDLTGPPTVGYTF. The CDR3 DNA reads TGTGCCAGCAGCCCGCTCGACCTGACAGGCCCACCCACGGTGGGCTACACCTTC.

The V and J genes are TRBV7-2 and TRBJ1-2, with D tentatively TRBD1 (5 bases). Germline V gene sequence: CDR1 SGHTA, CDR2 FQGNSA. CDR3 size: 12 residues. Trimming cost V 4 bases and J 8 bases, with 11 bases left between them. CDR3: CASSWGVSGYTF. The CDR3 DNA reads as TGTGCCAGCAGCTGGGGGGTCAGCGGCTACACCTTC.

This chain joins TRBV6-4 and TRBJ1-2; tentative D call: TRBD1 (6 bases). CDR1 is MRHNA and CDR2 is SNTAGT in the germline V gene. This CDR3 is built from 13 residues. The germline V and J ends were trimmed by 4 bases and 7 bases, with 13 bases remaining between them. The DNA of the CDR3 is TGTGCCAGCAGTGGGGAACAGGGCCTTGGCTACACCTTC. Amino acid sequence: CASSGEQGLGYTF.

The chain links TRBV23-1 to TRBJ2-1; D might be TRBD2 (5 bases). TRBV23-1 is marked as an open reading frame, function uncertain. Trimming cost V 3 bases and J 1 base, with 10 bases left between them. The CDR3 has 15 amino acids. The CDR3, as DNA: TGCGCCAGCAGTCATTCGGACTGGTCCTACAATGAGCAGTTCTTC. It codes for CASSHSDWSYNEQFF.

The J gene is TRBJ1-1, the V gene TRBV6-5; D is undetermined. This CDR3 spans 13 amino acids. Trimming shortened V by 7 bases and J by 2 bases, and 11 bases separated the two germline ends. Germline CDR1 is MNHEY and CDR2 is SVGAGI. The CDR3 nucleotides read TGTGCCAGCATTAGACGAGGTAACACTGAAGCTTTCTTT. It encodes CASIRRGNTEAFF.

The chain uses TRBV9 and TRBJ2-1, with a weak D call TRBD2 (6 bases). The length of the CDR3 is 15 residues. Germline V lookup: CDR1 SGDLS, CDR2 YYNGEE. V gave up 3 bases and J gave up 6 bases, with 16 bases separating them. The CDR3 region is CASSALRLEANEQFF. The CDR3 nucleotides are TGTGCCAGCAGCGCACTGAGACTAGAGGCCAATGAGCAGTTCTTC.